The clone carrying this TCR beta chain has a handful of counts. Its target is unknown. This sample stems from a study of blood T cells in healthy people across ages. Study-level information: Through template switching, about one barcoded beta molecule was captured per two T cells, as measured in model experiments. Study-level results: Donors of long life had a larger count of naive CD4+ cells and greater diversity than aged donors.

It was with a sample-barcoded 5' primer and a J-beta primer mix that a second PCR of roughly 7 to 12 cycles was run. TCRdb re-called the 5' RACE reads through MiXCR, storing one row per CDR3 protein. Of about 720,000 distinct CDR3 sequences listed, approximately 21% were seen once; the top ten hold around a fifth. The CDR3 length is 15 residues. The germline V and J ends were trimmed by 5 bases and 0 bases, with 10 bases remaining between them. The V call is TRBV12-3 or TRBV12-4, the J call TRBJ2-2; D is uncertain. The receptor comes from a man aged 65 to 85 in good health. The sequenced sample was blood. In nucleotides, the CDR3 is TGTGCCAGCAGTATCCAAGCCGCGAACACCGGGGAGCTGTTTTTT. This translates into CASSIQAANTGELFF.